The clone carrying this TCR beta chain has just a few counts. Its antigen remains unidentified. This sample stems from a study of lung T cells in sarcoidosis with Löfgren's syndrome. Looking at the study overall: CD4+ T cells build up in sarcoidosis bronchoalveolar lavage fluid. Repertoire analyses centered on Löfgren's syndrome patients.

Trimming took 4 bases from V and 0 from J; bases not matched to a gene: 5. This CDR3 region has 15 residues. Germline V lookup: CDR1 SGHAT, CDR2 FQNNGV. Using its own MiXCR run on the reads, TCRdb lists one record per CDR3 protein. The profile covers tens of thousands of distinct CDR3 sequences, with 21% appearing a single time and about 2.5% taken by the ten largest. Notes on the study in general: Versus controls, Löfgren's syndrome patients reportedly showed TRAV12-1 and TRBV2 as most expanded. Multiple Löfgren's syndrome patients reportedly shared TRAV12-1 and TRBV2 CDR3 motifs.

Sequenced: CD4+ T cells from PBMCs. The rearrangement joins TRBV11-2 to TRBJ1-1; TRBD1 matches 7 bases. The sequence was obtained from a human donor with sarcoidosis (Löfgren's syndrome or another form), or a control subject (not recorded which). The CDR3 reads CASSSNRGMNTEAFF. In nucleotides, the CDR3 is TGTGCCAGCAGCTCTAACAGGGGAATGAACACTGAAGCTTTCTTT.